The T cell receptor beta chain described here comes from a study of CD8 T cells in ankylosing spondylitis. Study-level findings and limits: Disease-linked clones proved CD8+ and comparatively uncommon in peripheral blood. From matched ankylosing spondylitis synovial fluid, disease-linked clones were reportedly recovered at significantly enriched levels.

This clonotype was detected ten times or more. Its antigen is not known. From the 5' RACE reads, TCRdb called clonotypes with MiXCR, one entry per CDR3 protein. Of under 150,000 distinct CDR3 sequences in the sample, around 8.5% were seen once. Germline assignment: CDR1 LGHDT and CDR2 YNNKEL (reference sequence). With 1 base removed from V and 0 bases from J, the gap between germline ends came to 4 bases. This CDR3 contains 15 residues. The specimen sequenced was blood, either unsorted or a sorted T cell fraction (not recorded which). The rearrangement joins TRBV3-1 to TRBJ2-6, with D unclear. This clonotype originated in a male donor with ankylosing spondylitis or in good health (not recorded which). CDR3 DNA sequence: TGTGCCAGCAGCCAAGCCGGCTCTGGGGCCAACGTCCTGACTTTC. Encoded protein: CASSQAGSGANVLTF.